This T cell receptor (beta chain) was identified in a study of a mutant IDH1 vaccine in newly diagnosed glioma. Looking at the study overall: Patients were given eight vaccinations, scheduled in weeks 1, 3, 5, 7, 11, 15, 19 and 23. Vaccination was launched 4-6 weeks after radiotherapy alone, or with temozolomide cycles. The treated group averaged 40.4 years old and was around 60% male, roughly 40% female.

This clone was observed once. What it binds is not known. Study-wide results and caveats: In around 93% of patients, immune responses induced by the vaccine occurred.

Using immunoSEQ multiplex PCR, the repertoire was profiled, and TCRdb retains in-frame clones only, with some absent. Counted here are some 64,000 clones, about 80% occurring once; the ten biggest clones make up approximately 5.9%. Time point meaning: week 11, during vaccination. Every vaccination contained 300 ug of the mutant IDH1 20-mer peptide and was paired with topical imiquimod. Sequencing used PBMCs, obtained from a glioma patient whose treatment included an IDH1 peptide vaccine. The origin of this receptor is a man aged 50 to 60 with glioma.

In nucleotides, the CDR3 is TGTGCCGTCCAGGGTTTTGACGGCTACACCTTC. Translated: CAVQGFDGYTF. This rearrangement joins TRBV11-2 to TRBJ1-2; possibly TRBD1 for D (5 bases). CDR1 and CDR2 from the germline V gene are SGHAT and FQNNGV. The CDR3 extends over 11 amino acids. The V gene lost 11 bases and the J gene lost 8 bases, with 15 bases spanning the gap.